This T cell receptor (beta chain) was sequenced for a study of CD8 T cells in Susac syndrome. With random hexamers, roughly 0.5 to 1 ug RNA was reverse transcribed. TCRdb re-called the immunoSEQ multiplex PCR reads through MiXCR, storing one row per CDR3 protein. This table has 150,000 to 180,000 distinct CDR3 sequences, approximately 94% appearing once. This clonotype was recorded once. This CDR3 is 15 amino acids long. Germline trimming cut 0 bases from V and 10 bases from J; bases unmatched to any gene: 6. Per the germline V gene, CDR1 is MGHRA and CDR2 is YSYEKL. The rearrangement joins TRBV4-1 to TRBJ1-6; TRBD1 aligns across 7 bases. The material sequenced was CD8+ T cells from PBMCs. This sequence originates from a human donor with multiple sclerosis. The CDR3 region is CASSQERTGLSPLHF. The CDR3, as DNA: TGCGCCAGCAGCCAAGAGAGGACAGGACTATCACCCCTCCACTTT.